This TCR beta chain is from a study of T cell repertoires in cytomegalovirus infection. On the study more broadly: Both recently identified HLA-C-restricted and well-studied HLA-B-restricted CMV epitopes were used in the study. CMV infection and matching HLA type were both indicated by public TCR beta signatures.

In regard to this clonotype: Its antigen is undetermined. The junction and the germline gene differ at one end; a read error may be behind it.

This CDR3 comprises 15 residues. Germline CDR1 and CDR2: MNHEY and SMNVEV (reference sequence). MiXCR, applied by TCRdb to the reads, yields one record per CDR3 protein. The sample lists some 320,000 distinct CDR3 sequences, under 35% occurring once. The receptor was derived from a human donor in good health (CMV status not recorded). Some clones in this sample may be carry-over from other donors' samples. Sequences were derived from cultured PBMCs, sampled from culture after CMV antigen stimulation. The V call is TRBV27, the J call TRBJ1-1; D ambiguous. CDR3 amino acids: CATSLFPGSNTEAFF. Written as DNA, the CDR3 is TGTGCCACCAGTTTATTTCCGGGGTCGAACACTGAAGCTTTCTTT.